One and the same sample provided the 27 T cell receptor beta chains below, sequenced in a study of regulatory T cells in long-lasting Graves disease. Relying on iRepertoire HTBI primers and Arm-PCR of CDR3 regions, the team built TCR beta libraries. TCRdb ran MiXCR on the multiplex PCR reads and lists one entry per CDR3 protein. The sample comprises about 310,000 distinct CDR3 sequences, about a sixth of which are singletons, and around 36% rests with the top ten. Described time point: newly diagnosed GD, antithyroid drugs for less than 3 months. PBMC RNA served as the TCR library source. Sample: peripheral blood mononuclear cells (PBMCs), taken at new diagnosis, from a patient treated with antithyroid drugs. Receptor source: a female donor with Graves disease.

A few counts support this clonotype. The chain uses TRBV28 and TRBJ1-5; D is perhaps TRBD1 (6 bases). Trimming pared 4 bases from V and 5 bases from J, leaving 15 bases between. CDR3 size: 15 residues. Germline V gene lookup returns CDR1 MDHEN and CDR2 SYDVKM. The CDR3 loop reads CASSSPTGYHQPQHF. The DNA for the CDR3 is TGTGCCAGCAGTTCCCCGACAGGCTACCATCAGCCCCAGCATTTT. Together with reference TRBV28 and TRBJ1-5, the CDR3 gives the full variable domain: DVKVTQSSRYLVKRTGEKVFLECVQDMDHENMFWYRQDPGLGLRLIYFSYDVKMKEKGDIPEGYSVSREKKERFSLILESASTNQTSMYLCASSSPTGYHQPQHFGDGTRLSIL.

The chain joins TRBV20-1 to TRBJ1-1, with 7 bases lining up with TRBD1. J gave up 4 bases and V 0 bases, and 5 bases lay outside the gene matches. Germline V lookup: CDR1 DFQATT, CDR2 SNEGSKA (reference sequence). The CDR3 is 14 amino acids. The chain's CDR3 is CSARDESGGTEAFF. The CDR3 bases are TGCAGTGCTAGAGATGAATCAGGGGGCACTGAAGCTTTCTTT.

The chain couples TRBV12-3 or TRBV12-4 to TRBJ2-1, with 13 bases matching TRBD2. Trimming cost V 6 bases and J 10 bases; bases outside gene matches: 12. This CDR3 is built from 16 residues. The DNA of the CDR3 is TGTGCCAGCAGGACCGGACTAGCGGGAGTTTTAAGGGAGCAGTTCTTC. Translated, it gives CASRTGLAGVLREQFF.

This clonotype came up many times. This rearrangement joins TRBV2 to TRBJ1-1, with TRBD1 as a possible D gene (6 bases). V was trimmed by 8 bases and J by 4 bases, leaving 14 bases between them. Looked up from germline, CDR1 is SNHLY and CDR2 is FYNNEI. The length of the CDR3 is 13 residues. As DNA, the CDR3 is TGTGCCAGCGTTAGGGACAAAAGCACTGAAGCTTTCTTT. Its translation is CASVRDKSTEAFF. The variable domain in full, with the rest retrieved from reference TRBV2 and TRBJ1-1, is EPEVTQTPSHQVTQMGQEVILRCVPISNHLYFYWYRQILGQKVEFLVSFYNNEISEKSEIFDDQFSVERPDGSNFTLKIRSTKLEDSAMYFCASVRDKSTEAFFGQGTRLTVV.

This clonotype was detected many times. This chain connects TRBV28 to TRBJ2-6; 9 bases match TRBD2. J was trimmed by 0 bases and V by 3 bases; bases with no gene match: 9. Germline-derived CDR1 and CDR2 are MDHEN and SYDVKM. The CDR3 extends over 19 amino acids. The CDR3 loop is CASSFVAGVSSSGANVLTF. The CDR3 DNA sequence: TGTGCCAGCAGTTTCGTAGCGGGAGTCTCCAGCTCTGGGGCCAACGTCCTGACTTTC.

There are many counts of this clonotype. The V and J genes are TRBV7-3 and TRBJ2-1, with D possibly being TRBD1 (6 bases). The CDR3 contains 13 residues. Germline V lookup: CDR1 SGHTA, CDR2 FQGTGA. The ends were cut back, 4 bases at V and 9 bases at J, with 13 bases in the middle. The DNA for the CDR3 is TGTGCCAGCAGCTCACAGGGCACATCTGAGCAGTTCTTC. Its protein is CASSSQGTSEQFF.

There are a few counts of this clonotype. It differs at one base from a far larger clone, so likely a read error. The CDR3 nucleotides are TGTGCCAGCGATCGTAGTGGTGAGCAGTTCTTC. As protein: CASDRSGEQFF. V gene TRBV6-1 combines with J gene TRBJ2-1; D not certain. Germline V gene sequence: CDR1 MNHNS, CDR2 SASEGT. The ends were cut back, 8 bases at V and 9 bases at J, with 11 bases in the middle. The CDR3 has 11 amino acids.

This clonotype was found many times. CDR3 nucleotide sequence: TGTGCCAGCAGCTTAAGGCCCATTGACGAGCAGTACTTC. This gives the protein CASSLRPIDEQYF. The chain carries TRBV11-1 and TRBJ2-7; no clear D gene. CDR1 SGHAT and CDR2 FQDESV come from the germline V gene (reference sequence). V shed 2 bases and J shed 5 bases, with 10 bases lying between them. The CDR3 covers 13 residues.

This clonotype has ten or more counts. The chain links TRBV7-9 to TRBJ1-2, with D possibly being TRBD1 (6 bases). Germline assignment: CDR1 SEHNR and CDR2 FQNEAQ (reference sequence). The CDR3 extends over 16 amino acids. V was cut by 5 bases and J by 5 bases, with 21 bases left in between. CDR3 DNA: TGTGCCAGCAGCCCACCGACCGGACAGCCAGAGTATGGCTACACCTTC. This gives the protein CASSPPTGQPEYGYTF.

Many counts were recorded for this clonotype. This chain uses TRBV27 with TRBJ2-5; perhaps TRBD1 as D (6 bases). CDR1 is MNHEY and CDR2 is SMNVEV in the germline V gene (reference sequence). The CDR3 length is 15 residues. V was pared by 5 bases and J by 2 bases, with 15 bases between. The CDR3: CASSPARQVQETQYF. CDR3 coding DNA: TGTGCCAGCAGTCCGGCCCGACAGGTTCAAGAGACCCAGTACTTC.

This clonotype was counted only a few times. This sequence joins TRBV5-6 and TRBJ2-7; D perhaps matches TRBD1 (6 bases). Trimming removed 1 base at V and 6 bases at J, with 23 bases between. The length of the CDR3 is 17 residues. Germline lookup yields CDR1 SGHDT and CDR2 YYEEEE. This CDR3 is CASSLPGLQGTPGEQYF. CDR3 DNA sequence: TGTGCCAGCAGCTTGCCGGGCCTACAGGGAACCCCTGGCGAGCAGTACTTC.

This clonotype occurred a few times. This sequence joins TRBV20-1 and TRBJ2-5, with D hard to call. V lost 6 bases and J lost 3, with 11 bases in between. Germline V gene sequence: CDR1 DFQATT, CDR2 SNEGSKA (reference sequence). This CDR3 has 12 residues. CDR3 coding DNA: TGCAGTGCGGCCCCGTACGAAGAGACCCAGTACTTC. Translation gives CSAAPYEETQYF.

This clonotype was recorded at least ten times. CDR3 amino acids: CAWSQGPSGDTQYF. In nucleotides, the CDR3 is TGTGCCTGGAGCCAGGGGCCTTCGGGGGATACGCAGTATTTT. The chain uses TRBV30 and TRBJ2-3, with D perhaps TRBD1 (6 bases). This CDR3 spans 14 amino acids. Germline lookup yields CDR1 GTSNPN and CDR2 SVGIG (reference sequence). V was clipped by 3 bases and J by 6 bases, with 16 bases between them. The full variable domain, in which reference TRBV30 and TRBJ2-3 provide the parts outside the CDR3, is SQTIHQWPATLVQPVGSPLSLECTVEGTSNPNLYWYRQAAGRGLQLLFYSVGIGQISSEVPQNLSASRPQDRQFILSSKKLLLSDSGFYLCAWSQGPSGDTQYFGPGTRLTVL.

This clonotype came up many times. The CDR3 spells CASSPTGLNQPQHF. In nucleotides, the CDR3 is TGTGCCAGCAGTCCAACAGGTCTCAATCAGCCCCAGCATTTT. The chain links TRBV27 to TRBJ1-5, with TRBD1 as a possible D gene (5 bases). This CDR3 has 14 amino acids. Looked up from germline, CDR1 is MNHEY and CDR2 is SMNVEV (reference sequence). Trimming cost V 5 bases and J 3 bases, with 11 bases left between them.

This clonotype has ten or more counts. V and J are TRBV20-1 and TRBJ2-1; 9 bases line up with TRBD2. There are 13 residues in the CDR3. Looked up from germline, CDR1 is DFQATT and CDR2 is SNEGSKA (reference sequence). V lost 2 bases, J lost 8 bases, and 4 bases stayed unmatched. This chain's CDR3 is CSARLSGSYEQFF. CDR3 bases: TGCAGTGCTAGACTTAGCGGGAGCTATGAGCAGTTCTTC.

This clonotype was seen only a few times. The rearrangement uses TRBV11-2 and TRBJ2-7, with D perhaps TRBD1 (6 bases). Trimming shortened V by 4 bases and J by 2 bases, and 12 bases separated the two germline ends. Germline-derived CDR1 and CDR2 are SGHAT and FQNNGV. CDR3 size: 14 residues. DNA for the CDR3: TGTGCCAGCAGCTCAAACAGGGCCGCCTACGAGCAGTACTTC. Protein sequence: CASSSNRAAYEQYF.

This clonotype occurred many times. V usage is TRBV29-1 and J usage is TRBJ2-7; perhaps TRBD1 as D (6 bases). Trimming took off 5 bases at V and 3 bases at J, with 17 bases between the two ends. The CDR3 runs 14 residues. CDR1 and CDR2 (germline): SQVTM, ANQGSEA. CDR3 nucleotide sequence: TGCAGCGTTAGGTACGATCAGGGGTACTACGAGCAGTACTTC. This sequence encodes CSVRYDQGYYEQYF.

This clonotype appeared many times. The rearrangement joins TRBV7-9 to TRBJ2-5; 7 bases are shared with TRBD1. Trimming at V came to 4 bases and at J to 1 base, leaving 3 bases not matched to a gene. Germline V gives CDR1 SEHNR, CDR2 FQNEAQ (reference sequence). This CDR3 is built from 14 residues. The CDR3 DNA reads TGTGCCAGCAGCTACGGGACAGCCCAAGAGACCCAGTACTTC. It is translated as CASSYGTAQETQYF.

This clonotype has a count of ten or more. The J gene is TRBJ2-5, the V gene TRBV12-3 or TRBV12-4; tentatively, D is TRBD2 (5 bases). CDR3 size: 13 residues. Trimming pared 5 bases from V and 3 bases from J, leaving 10 bases between. The CDR3 nucleotides read TGTGCCAGCAGTCCGGGAAAAGAAGAGACCCAGTACTTC. This gives the protein CASSPGKEETQYF.

This clonotype was counted at least ten times. The chain recombines TRBV15 with TRBJ1-2, with 8 bases identical to TRBD1. The CDR3 covers 15 residues. From germline, CDR1 is LNHNV and CDR2 YYDKDF (reference sequence). With V trimmed by 0 bases and J by 8 bases, 8 bases remained unmatched. CDR3 region: CATSRDHPAGGGYTF. The CDR3, as DNA: TGTGCCACCAGCAGAGATCACCCGGCAGGGGGCGGCTACACCTTC.

This clonotype was counted ten times or more. The chain joins TRBV19 to TRBJ2-5; 9 bases are shared with TRBD2. Germline V gives CDR1 LNHDA, CDR2 SQIVND (reference sequence). J lost 1 base, V lost 5 bases, and 8 bases had no gene match. The CDR3 is 16 residues long. CDR3 coding DNA: TGTGCCAGTAGTCGTCTAGCGGGGATTAGCCAAGAGACCCAGTACTTC. Its translation: CASSRLAGISQETQYF.

This clonotype was seen repeatedly, ten times or more. The rearrangement uses TRBV2 and TRBJ2-5, with a weak D call TRBD1 (5 bases). Germline-derived CDR1 and CDR2 are SNHLY and FYNNEI. This CDR3 has 14 residues. V lost 5 bases, J lost 7 bases, and 17 bases lay in between. Here the CDR3 DNA reads TGTGCCAGCAGTCCCAGGGTCCAAGTGTTGACCCAGTACTTC. Amino acids: CASSPRVQVLTQYF.

There are many counts of this clonotype. The V gene is TRBV2, the J gene TRBJ1-1; weak D call: TRBD1 (6 bases). With 4 bases removed from V and 6 bases from J, the gap between germline ends came to 18 bases. There are 15 residues in the CDR3. In germline, CDR1 is SNHLY, CDR2 FYNNEI. The CDR3 nucleotides are TGTGCCAGCAGTGCCGAGACACAGGGAAGGGCTGAAGCTTTCTTT. Translated: CASSAETQGRAEAFF.

The rearrangement uses TRBV2 and TRBJ2-7, with 12 bases that match TRBD2. With 7 bases clipped from V and 3 bases from J, the junction kept 10 bases outside the gene matches. The CDR3 length is 16 residues. The germline V gene encodes CDR1 SNHLY and CDR2 FYNNEI. The CDR3 is CASNPGTSGLNYEQYF. The CDR3 DNA follows: TGTGCCAGCAACCCCGGGACTAGCGGGCTCAACTACGAGCAGTACTTC.

The chain links TRBV6-2 or TRBV6-3 to TRBJ1-5; D call uncertain. V lost 5 bases and J 3 bases, leaving 17 bases between the germline ends. From germline, CDR1 is MNHEY and CDR2 SVGEGT. The CDR3 totals 16 residues. The CDR3 coding sequence is TGTGCCAGCAGTGAACCGATCGGGCCACTCAATCAGCCCCAGCATTTT. It encodes CASSEPIGPLNQPQHF.

V and J are TRBV4-1 and TRBJ1-5, with 9 nucleotides matching TRBD1. The V and J ends lost 4 bases and 1 base, in that order; junction bases with no gene match: 5. The CDR3 has 16 amino acids. Germline V gene lookup returns CDR1 MGHRA and CDR2 YSYEKL. The CDR3 DNA is TGCGCCAGCAGCCCACAACAGGGGGCGAGCAATCAGCCCCAGCATTTT. This gives the protein CASSPQQGASNQPQHF.

Ten or more counts support this clonotype. V and J are TRBV7-9 and TRBJ1-1, with 7 bases identical to TRBD1. V shed 5 bases and J 3 bases; nucleotides not matched to a gene: 6. The CDR3 covers 14 residues. CDR1 and CDR2 (germline): SEHNR, FQNEAQ (reference sequence). CDR3 in amino acids: CASSHRDSHTEAFF. The CDR3 nucleotides are TGTGCCAGCAGCCACCGGGACAGCCACACTGAAGCTTTCTTT.